Presented here are 2 T cell receptor beta chains from one specimen sequenced in a study of OX40 agonist ivuxolimab in advanced cancers. Libraries were constructed by the immunoSEQ multiplex PCR assay. Sourced from immuneACCESS, this table was stored by TCRdb with only in-frame sequences that have V and J called. A share of the clones is absent; for the studies checked, an unresolved V gene accounts for under half, and the remainder has no known explanation. This sample lists some 65,000 clones; around 90% were detected once. The top ten hold less than 3% of the sample. The sample consisted of CD4+ or CD8+ T cells sorted from blood, taken in a trial of the OX40 agonist ivuxolimab. Receptors were obtained from an adult with an advanced solid tumor such as melanoma, head and neck, liver or kidney cancer.

A single count supports this clone. This chain joins TRBV11-2 and TRBJ2-1; TRBD2 matches 7 bases. J lost 6 bases, V lost 1 base, and 6 bases had no gene match. Germline CDR1 is SGHAT and CDR2 is FQNNGV. The CDR3 loop spans 15 amino acids. The CDR3 is CASSLGAGVGNEQFF. As DNA, the CDR3 is TGTGCCAGCAGCTTAGGTGCGGGGGTGGGCAATGAGCAGTTCTTC.

The chain carries TRBV27 and TRBJ2-7, with D maybe TRBD2 (5 bases). V was clipped by 5 bases and J by 6 bases, with 20 bases between them. The CDR3 covers 15 residues. Per germline, CDR1 MNHEY and CDR2 SMNVEV (reference sequence). CDR3 DNA sequence: TGTGCCAGCAGTCCCCGAGGCATTCGGGGAAGCGAGCAGTACTTC. Protein sequence: CASSPRGIRGSEQYF.